This is a list of T cell receptor beta chains from one sample in a study of T cells in Graves' hyperthyroidism and ophthalmopathy. TCRdb re-called the multiplex PCR reads through MiXCR, storing one row per CDR3 protein. The table includes hundreds of thousands of distinct CDR3 sequences, around 17% detected once. Sequencing was done on a sample of blood. The receptors here all came from a woman aged 18-30 years with Graves' hyperthyroidism. Both conserved end residues are part of each CDR3. D genes are given only for firm matches. Not every row has a clone size; where given, it reads once, few, many or a size class.

clone_size: many
v_call: TRBV6-1
d_call: -
j_call: TRBJ2-2
cdr3_length: 13
cdr3_aa: CAMAYRATGELFF
cdr3_nt: TGTGCCATGGCTTACAGGGCCACCGGGGAGCTGTTTTTT

clone_size: -
v_call: TRBV7-9
d_call: -
j_call: TRBJ2-1
cdr3_length: 14
cdr3_aa: CASTGGGPYNEQFF
cdr3_nt: TGTGCCAGCACCGGCGGGGGCCCTTACAATGAGCAGTTCTTC

clone_size: many
v_call: TRBV20-1
d_call: -
j_call: TRBJ2-7
cdr3_length: 15
cdr3_aa: CSAPQWQGSHLEQYF
cdr3_nt: TGCAGTGCTCCCCAGTGGCAGGGAAGCCACCTTGAGCAGTACTTC

clone_size: few
v_call: TRBV6-1
d_call: TRBD2
j_call: TRBJ2-1
cdr3_length: 16
cdr3_aa: CASSDRTSGPYNEQFF
cdr3_nt: TGTGCCAGCAGTGATCGGACTAGCGGGCCCTACAATGAGCAGTTCTTC

clone_size: many
v_call: TRBV5-1
d_call: -
j_call: TRBJ2-7
cdr3_length: 13
cdr3_aa: CASSLLGDYEQYF
cdr3_nt: TGCGCCAGCAGCTTATTAGGGGACTACGAGCAGTACTTC

clone_size: many
v_call: TRBV7-6
d_call: -
j_call: TRBJ2-1
cdr3_length: 15
cdr3_aa: CASSQRTRPYNEQFF
cdr3_nt: TGTGCCAGCAGCCAGAGGACACGCCCATACAATGAGCAGTTCTTC

clone_size: -
v_call: TRBV20-1
d_call: TRBD1
j_call: TRBJ1-1
cdr3_length: 15
cdr3_aa: CSATRDRERVTEAFF
cdr3_nt: TGCAGTGCTACCAGGGACAGGGAGAGGGTCACTGAAGCTTTCTTT

clone_size: few
v_call: TRBV28
d_call: -
j_call: TRBJ2-1
cdr3_length: 14
cdr3_aa: CASSLGGPHNEQFF
cdr3_nt: TGTGCCAGCAGTTTAGGAGGCCCCCACAATGAGCAGTTCTTC

clone_size: -
v_call: TRBV28
d_call: -
j_call: TRBJ1-3
cdr3_length: 13
cdr3_aa: CASTLGSGNTIYF
cdr3_nt: TGTGCCAGCACCCTGGGCTCTGGAAACACCATATATTTT

clone_size: few
v_call: TRBV7-9
d_call: TRBD2
j_call: TRBJ2-5
cdr3_length: 15
cdr3_aa: CASSRATSGRETQYF
cdr3_nt: TGTGCCAGCAGCCGAGCGACTAGCGGGAGAGAGACCCAGTACTTC

clone_size: many
v_call: TRBV9
d_call: TRBD2
j_call: TRBJ2-7
cdr3_length: 15
cdr3_aa: CASSVGWGGSYEQYF
cdr3_nt: TGTGCCAGCAGCGTAGGGTGGGGGGGTTCCTACGAGCAGTACTTC

clone_size: -
v_call: TRBV19
d_call: -
j_call: TRBJ2-2
cdr3_length: 15
cdr3_aa: CASSIGIGNTGELFF
cdr3_nt: TGTGCCAGTAGTATAGGGATCGGGAACACCGGGGAGCTGTTTTTT

clone_size: -
v_call: TRBV5-4
d_call: TRBD2
j_call: TRBJ2-1
cdr3_length: 16
cdr3_aa: CASSLGTSESYNEQFF
cdr3_nt: TGTGCCAGCAGCTTAGGGACTAGCGAATCCTACAATGAGCAGTTCTTC

clone_size: many
v_call: TRBV20-1
d_call: TRBD1
j_call: TRBJ2-7
cdr3_length: 13
cdr3_aa: CSALRDRAVEQYF
cdr3_nt: TGCAGTGCCCTCCGGGACAGGGCCGTCGAGCAGTACTTC

clone_size: -
v_call: TRBV6-2/TRBV6-3
d_call: TRBD1
j_call: TRBJ2-7
cdr3_length: 14
cdr3_aa: CASSYSRQGIEQYF
cdr3_nt: TGTGCCAGCAGTTACTCGCGACAGGGGATCGAGCAGTACTTC

clone_size: many
v_call: TRBV28
d_call: TRBD1
j_call: TRBJ1-2
cdr3_length: 13
cdr3_aa: CASRSGTAAGYTF
cdr3_nt: TGTGCCAGCAGATCCGGGACAGCTGCCGGCTACACCTTC

clone_size: many
v_call: TRBV20-1
d_call: TRBD2
j_call: TRBJ2-1
cdr3_length: 14
cdr3_aa: CSAGSGRAYNEQFF
cdr3_nt: TGCAGTGCTGGTAGCGGGAGGGCCTACAATGAGCAGTTCTTC

clone_size: -
v_call: TRBV2
d_call: TRBD1
j_call: TRBJ2-7
cdr3_length: 14
cdr3_aa: CASEGGDRGDEQYF
cdr3_nt: TGTGCCAGCGAGGGGGGGGACAGGGGCGACGAGCAGTACTTC

clone_size: few
v_call: TRBV4-3
d_call: -
j_call: TRBJ1-1
cdr3_length: 13
cdr3_aa: CASSIRGSTEAFF
cdr3_nt: TGCGCCAGCAGCATTCGAGGGAGCACTGAAGCTTTCTTT

clone_size: many
v_call: TRBV6-1
d_call: -
j_call: TRBJ1-2
cdr3_length: 18
cdr3_aa: CASSPPSQGRGDVRGYTF
cdr3_nt: TGTGCCAGCAGCCCCCCATCCCAGGGACGGGGGGACGTCCGTGGCTACACCTTC

clone_size: -
v_call: TRBV5-1
d_call: -
j_call: TRBJ1-1
cdr3_length: 18
cdr3_aa: CASSPPGGTGRLNTEAFF
cdr3_nt: TGCGCCAGCAGCCCACCGGGGGGTACAGGGCGGCTGAACACTGAAGCTTTCTTT

clone_size: many
v_call: TRBV3-1
d_call: -
j_call: TRBJ2-3
cdr3_length: 12
cdr3_aa: CASSRLRDTQYF
cdr3_nt: TGTGCCAGCAGCAGACTGAGAGATACGCAGTATTTT

clone_size: many
v_call: TRBV25-1
d_call: -
j_call: TRBJ2-1
cdr3_length: 14
cdr3_aa: CASIDKTGKTEQFF
cdr3_nt: TGTGCCAGCATCGACAAGACCGGAAAAACTGAGCAGTTCTTC

clone_size: many
v_call: TRBV9
d_call: TRBD2
j_call: TRBJ2-3
cdr3_length: 15
cdr3_aa: CASSVQAGGTDTQYF
cdr3_nt: TGTGCCAGCAGCGTGCAAGCGGGGGGCACAGATACGCAGTATTTT

clone_size: few
v_call: TRBV7-9
d_call: -
j_call: TRBJ2-6
cdr3_length: 18
cdr3_aa: CASSPQAGKSTGANVLTF
cdr3_nt: TGTGCCAGCAGCCCCCAAGCAGGGAAAAGCACTGGGGCCAACGTCCTGACTTTC

clone_size: once
v_call: TRBV9
d_call: -
j_call: TRBJ2-7
cdr3_length: 14
cdr3_aa: CASSVGTKGYEQYF
cdr3_nt: TGTGCCAGCAGCGTAGGAACCAAGGGTTACGAGCAGTACTTC

clone_size: many
v_call: TRBV28
d_call: -
j_call: TRBJ2-7
cdr3_length: 14
cdr3_aa: CASSLLGGIHEQYF
cdr3_nt: TGTGCCAGCAGTTTATTGGGGGGCATCCACGAGCAGTACTTC

clone_size: many
v_call: TRBV2
d_call: TRBD1
j_call: TRBJ2-3
cdr3_length: 15
cdr3_aa: CASLQGERSTDTQYF
cdr3_nt: TGTGCCAGCTTACAGGGGGAGAGGAGCACAGATACGCAGTATTTT

clone_size: -
v_call: TRBV4-1
d_call: -
j_call: TRBJ1-3
cdr3_length: 15
cdr3_aa: CASSRRPLSGNTIYF
cdr3_nt: TGCGCCAGCAGCCGGAGACCCCTCTCTGGAAACACCATATATTTT

clone_size: -
v_call: TRBV27
d_call: -
j_call: TRBJ1-5
cdr3_length: 14
cdr3_aa: CASGNGNSNQPQHF
cdr3_nt: TGTGCCAGCGGTAACGGGAATAGCAATCAGCCCCAGCATTTT

clone_size: -
v_call: TRBV10-3
d_call: -
j_call: TRBJ2-7
cdr3_length: 15
cdr3_aa: CAISHSDSPSYGQYF
cdr3_nt: TGTGCCATCAGCCACTCAGACAGTCCCTCCTACGGGCAGTACTTC

clone_size: many
v_call: TRBV28
d_call: -
j_call: TRBJ1-1
cdr3_length: 12
cdr3_aa: CASSLVFGEAFF
cdr3_nt: TGTGCCAGCAGTTTAGTCTTTGGTGAAGCTTTCTTT

clone_size: many
v_call: TRBV6-1
d_call: TRBD1
j_call: TRBJ1-4
cdr3_length: 15
cdr3_aa: CASSYASGTGVKLFF
cdr3_nt: TGTGCCAGCAGTTACGCTTCCGGGACAGGAGTAAAACTGTTTTTT

clone_size: few
v_call: TRBV6-2/TRBV6-3
d_call: TRBD2
j_call: TRBJ2-1
cdr3_length: 16
cdr3_aa: CASRKILAGGLNEQFF
cdr3_nt: TGTGCCAGCAGGAAGATCCTAGCGGGGGGGCTCAATGAGCAGTTCTTC

clone_size: few
v_call: TRBV7-9
d_call: -
j_call: TRBJ2-7
cdr3_length: 13
cdr3_aa: CASSQHSSYEQYF
cdr3_nt: TGTGCCAGCAGCCAGCACAGTTCCTACGAGCAGTACTTC

clone_size: -
v_call: TRBV15
d_call: TRBD2
j_call: TRBJ2-3
cdr3_length: 16
cdr3_aa: CATSAVAGVPGDTQYF
cdr3_nt: TGTGCCACCAGCGCTGTAGCGGGGGTCCCTGGAGATACGCAGTATTTT

clone_size: few
v_call: TRBV15
d_call: TRBD2
j_call: TRBJ2-7
cdr3_length: 17
cdr3_aa: CATSKALSGLADYEQYF
cdr3_nt: TGTGCCACCAGCAAAGCACTATCCGGACTAGCGGACTACGAGCAGTACTTC

clone_size: -
v_call: TRBV4-1
d_call: TRBD2
j_call: TRBJ2-5
cdr3_length: 17
cdr3_aa: CASSQVGVAGGRETQYF
cdr3_nt: TGCGCCAGCAGCCAAGTGGGGGTAGCGGGAGGTCGCGAGACCCAGTACTTC

clone_size: many
v_call: TRBV20-1
d_call: TRBD2
j_call: TRBJ2-1
cdr3_length: 21
cdr3_aa: CSPDYTNPGLAGQRTYNEQFF
cdr3_nt: TGCAGTCCTGATTACACGAATCCGGGACTAGCGGGCCAAAGAACCTACAATGAGCAGTTCTTC